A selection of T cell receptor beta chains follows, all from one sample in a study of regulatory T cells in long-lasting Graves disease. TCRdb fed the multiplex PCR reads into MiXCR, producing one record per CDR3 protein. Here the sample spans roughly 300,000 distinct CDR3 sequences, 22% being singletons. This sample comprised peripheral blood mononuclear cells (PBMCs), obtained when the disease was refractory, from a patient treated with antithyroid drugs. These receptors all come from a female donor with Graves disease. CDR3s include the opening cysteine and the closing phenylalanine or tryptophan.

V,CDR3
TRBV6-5,CASSYLDRGVARTEAFF
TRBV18,CASSPPARGTNGYTF
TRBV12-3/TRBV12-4,CASSFRLAGVYEQYF
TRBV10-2,CASGTGYTF
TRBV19,CASSPGRSSGANVLTF
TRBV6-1,CASRGPLETQYF
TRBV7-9,CASSGNRLSGELFF
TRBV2,CASMTGRETQYF
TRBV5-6,CASSEIRDSYEQYF
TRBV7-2,CASSLVWDTTYEQYF
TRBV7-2,CASSLEAGNTEAFF
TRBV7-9,CASSGSGSYEQYF
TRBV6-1,CASSRTSGMLDTGELFF
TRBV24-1,CATSDLSEGNIQYF
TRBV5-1,CASSYIGQSTDTQYF
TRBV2,CASSARDRYSNQPQHF
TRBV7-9,CASSPRRADGAAQHF
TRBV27,CASSFSVGNTEAFF
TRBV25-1,CASGDGLTEAFF
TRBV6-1,CASHRGSGQYF
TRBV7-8,CASSLGTPSVGARGYTF
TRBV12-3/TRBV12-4,CASRLSGSGAGELFF